One and the same sample provided the 19 T cell receptor beta chains below, sequenced in a study of cytomegalovirus exposure and HLA in healthy donors. Primers for the PCR totalled 60 Vbeta and 13 Jbeta. Sequencing was performed with immunoSEQ multiplex PCR; in TCRdb, only in-frame clones are kept and a portion is missing. The table includes more than 150,000 clones, more than 70% detected once. The sequenced sample was PBMCs. The source of these receptors is a boy between 2 and 10 years old in good health and CMV-seronegative.

DNA of the CDR3: TGCAGCGTTTCCCAGGGGGCCAAGGGTGAGCAGTTCTTC. The encoded protein is CSVSQGAKGEQFF. The rearrangement uses TRBV29-1 and TRBJ2-1, with TRBD1 matching 8 bases. The ends lost 5 bases at V and 9 bases at J; junction bases unmatched: 9. Germline values: CDR1 SQVTM, CDR2 ANQGSEA. This CDR3 contains 13 residues.

The genes are TRBV19 and TRBJ2-7; TRBD2 is a possible D gene (6 bases). Germline lookup yields CDR1 LNHDA and CDR2 SQIVND (reference sequence). There are 15 residues in the CDR3. With 5 bases removed from V and 0 bases from J, the gap between germline ends came to 14 bases. The DNA of the CDR3 is TGTGCCAGTAGTTGGGGAGGTCAATCCTCCTACGAGCAGTACTTC. The encoded protein is CASSWGGQSSYEQYF.

The V gene is TRBV28, the J gene TRBJ1-2, with TRBD1 as a possible D gene (5 bases). V lost 0 bases and J 1 base, leaving 12 bases between the germline ends. The CDR3 is 16 amino acids. Germline lookup yields CDR1 MDHEN and CDR2 SYDVKM. The CDR3 nucleotides read TGTGCCAGCAGTTTATGGGGCAGGGCCGTTAACTATGGCTACACCTTC. It is translated as CASSLWGRAVNYGYTF.

The chain recombines TRBV5-1 with TRBJ1-2; TRBD1 matches 9 bases. CDR3 length: 17 residues. J lost 4 bases, V lost 0 bases, and 10 bases had no gene match. The germline V gene encodes CDR1 SGHRS and CDR2 YFSETQ. The CDR3 region has the DNA TGCGCCAGCAGCTTGGCCTGGGACAGGGCCTCTGGCTATGGCTACACCTTC. Protein product: CASSLAWDRASGYGYTF.

This chain joins TRBV19 and TRBJ2-7; no definite D call. This CDR3 region has 12 residues. The V gene lost 5 bases and the J gene lost 0 bases, with 5 bases spanning the gap. The germline V gene has CDR1 LNHDA and CDR2 SQIVND (reference sequence). CDR3 DNA: TGTGCCAGTAGTCCCAGCTCCTACGAGCAGTACTTC. It translates to CASSPSSYEQYF.

J is TRBJ2-3 and V is TRBV2, with 13 bases fitting TRBD2. This CDR3 region has 18 residues. V lost 5 bases, J lost 0 bases, and 8 bases stayed unmatched. Germline CDR1 reads SNHLY; CDR2 reads FYNNEI. The chain's CDR3 is CASSRRTSGRVSTDTQYF. DNA for the CDR3: TGTGCCAGCAGTAGGAGGACTAGCGGGAGAGTCAGCACAGATACGCAGTATTTT.

This chain uses TRBV7-9 with TRBJ1-3, with D unclear. The CDR3 has 12 amino acids. Trimming pared 6 bases from V and 2 bases from J, leaving 5 bases between. From germline, CDR1 is SEHNR and CDR2 FQNEAQ (reference sequence). CDR3 protein: CASSHPGNTIYF. The CDR3 DNA reads as TGTGCCAGCAGTCATCCTGGAAACACCATATATTTT. Together with reference TRBV7-9 and TRBJ1-3, the CDR3 gives the full variable domain: DTGVSQNPRHKITKRGQNVTFRCDPISEHNRLYWYRQTLGQGPEFLTYFQNEAQLEKSRLLSDRFSAERPKGSFSTLEIQRTEQGDSAMYLCASSHPGNTIYFGEGSWLTVV.

In this sample, this clone turned up once. The chain recombines TRBV10-3 with TRBJ2-1; 7 positions agree with TRBD1. Losses at the gene ends were 11 bases for V and 5 bases for J; bases not matched to a gene: 6. This CDR3 contains 12 residues. Germline CDR1 reads ENHRY; CDR2 reads SYGVKD. The CDR3 spells CALGRGNNEQFF. DNA of the CDR3: TGTGCCCTGGGCAGGGGGAACAATGAGCAGTTCTTC.

This chain uses TRBV5-4 with TRBJ2-5; 12 bases are shared with TRBD2. The CDR3 extends over 15 amino acids. J gave up 2 bases and V 4 bases, and 3 bases lay outside the gene matches. CDR1 SGHNT and CDR2 YYREEE come from the germline V gene (reference sequence). The CDR3 loop is CASSLAGGRQETQYF. As DNA, the CDR3 is TGTGCCAGCAGCCTAGCGGGAGGGCGTCAAGAGACCCAGTACTTC.

The table lists this clone with a count of one. CDR3 sequence: CASSGHPGGGRSSYEQYF. CDR3 DNA sequence: TGTGCCAGCAGCGGCCACCCCGGGGGCGGGAGGAGCTCCTACGAGCAGTACTTC. The chain uses TRBV25-1 and TRBJ2-7; 8 bases align to TRBD2. CDR1 MGHDK and CDR2 SYGVNS come from the germline V gene. The CDR3 extends over 18 amino acids. The V gene end was trimmed by 6 bases and the J gene end by 0 bases; junction bases not matched to a gene: 16.

This clone has only one observation. V usage is TRBV27 and J usage is TRBJ1-1; 7 positions match TRBD1. With V trimmed by 3 bases and J by 2 bases, 6 bases remained unmatched. Germline V lookup: CDR1 MNHEY, CDR2 SMNVEV (reference sequence). The CDR3 contains 15 residues. CDR3 in amino acids: CASSLFGDSNTEAFF. In DNA, the CDR3 is TGTGCCAGCAGTTTGTTCGGGGACAGTAACACTGAAGCTTTCTTT.

Only one count was recorded for this clone. The chain uses TRBV7-9 and TRBJ1-2, with D uncertain. This CDR3 has 12 residues. Trimming stripped 3 bases from V and 8 bases from J, with 10 bases between. Germline V lookup: CDR1 SEHNR, CDR2 FQNEAQ (reference sequence). CDR3 region: CASSFPGRGYTF. The CDR3 coding sequence is TGTGCCAGCAGCTTTCCGGGGAGGGGCTACACCTTC.

The CDR3 bases are TGTGCCAGCAGCGTAGTAGGGGGTTTCGGCACAGATACGCAGTATTTT. As protein: CASSVVGGFGTDTQYF. V is TRBV9 and J is TRBJ2-3; D may be TRBD1 (6 bases). The V gene lost 0 bases and the J gene lost 1 base, with 12 bases spanning the gap. The CDR3 loop spans 16 amino acids. Germline CDR1 and CDR2: SGDLS and YYNGEE.

Details on this clone: This specimen includes other DNA sequences encoding the same CDR3. CDR3 coding DNA: TGTGCCAGCAGATTTCCGGGGATGACTGAAGCTTTCTTT. Its protein is CASRFPGMTEAFF. The chain recombines TRBV6-5 with TRBJ1-1, with D uncertain. The germline gives CDR1 MNHEY, CDR2 SVGAGI. This CDR3 is built from 13 residues. Trimming removed 6 bases from V and 5 bases from J, with 13 bases in between.

This chain links TRBV6-1 with TRBJ2-1, with 13 bases aligning to TRBD2. The CDR3 is made up of 16 amino acids. Germline CDR1 and CDR2: MNHNS and SASEGT. V shed 1 base and J 7 bases; nucleotides not matched to a gene: 4. The chain's CDR3 is CASSEGLAGGANEQFF. The DNA for the CDR3 is TGTGCCAGCAGTGAAGGACTAGCGGGAGGTGCGAATGAGCAGTTCTTC.

V is TRBV27 and J is TRBJ2-3; tentative D call: TRBD2 (5 bases). Deletions cut 6 bases from V and 5 bases from J, with 9 bases between. This CDR3 is 12 amino acids long. Germline CDR1 is MNHEY and CDR2 is SMNVEV (reference sequence). CDR3 nucleotide sequence: TGTGCCAGCAGCGGGGTGGGAGATACGCAGTATTTT. Its translation: CASSGVGDTQYF.

J is TRBJ2-1 and V is TRBV5-5, with 14 bases aligning to TRBD2. CDR3 size: 15 residues. CDR1 and CDR2 from the germline V gene are SGHKS and YYEKEE (reference sequence). With 4 bases clipped from V and 10 bases from J, the junction kept 7 bases outside the gene matches. The CDR3 spells CASSPGTSGSSEQFF. The CDR3 nucleotides read TGTGCCAGCAGCCCCGGGACTAGCGGGAGTAGCGAGCAGTTCTTC.

The rearrangement links TRBV4-2 to TRBJ2-3; TRBD2 matches 10 bases. The ends lost 4 bases at V and 1 base at J; junction bases unmatched: 8. The V gene's germline CDR1 is LGHNA and CDR2 YNFKEQ. The CDR3 is made up of 17 amino acids. CDR3 coding DNA: TGTGCCAGCAGCCCGTACTCCGGGACTAGCGGCACAGATACGCAGTATTTT. Translation: CASSPYSGTSGTDTQYF.

Concerning this clone itself: At one end the junction does not follow the germline gene, possibly because of a read error. The chain is built from TRBV6-1 and TRBJ2-7; D is possibly TRBD2 (5 bases). This CDR3 region has 10 residues. Germline loops: CDR1 MNHNS, CDR2 SASEGT. As DNA, the CDR3 is TGTGCCAGCAGTGGCCCTACCGGGGACTTC. Encoded protein: CASSGPTGDF.